This TCR beta chain emerged from a study of blood T cell repertoires in COVID-19. Turning to the study itself: The study drew acute and convalescent COVID-19 samples from the United States, Italy and Spain. T cells, B-cell-depleted T cells, or PBMCs supplied cDNA or gDNA.

TCRdb's copy holds only in-frame clones and misses some; the assay was immunoSEQ multiplex PCR. Here the sample spans some 57,000 clones, over 75% being singletons. The CDR3 length is 16 residues. Trimming removed 0 bases at V and 4 bases at J, with 17 bases between. The germline V gene has CDR1 SGHRS and CDR2 YFSETQ. The rearrangement uses TRBV5-1 and TRBJ2-7; D might be TRBD2 (6 bases). The sequenced sample was peripheral blood. This clonotype originated in a human donor in a cohort sampled during active COVID-19. The CDR3 DNA is TGCGCCAGCAGCTTGGTCCGCCGGGAGCTCCGTTACGAGCAGTACTTC. It codes for CASSLVRRELRYEQYF.